The source of this T cell receptor (beta chain) is a study of long-term antiretroviral therapy in people with HIV. Findings of the study overall: Comparison with controls showed narrower CDR3 length ranges in HIV repertoires. Repertoire dominance by clones expanded before ART was seen at all time points. Subsequent to ART, diversity was augmented yet persisted below that of transplant donor controls. Neither ART adherence, viral resistance nor therapy changes were documented.

Concerning this clone: Antigen specificity is unknown.

The CDR3 loop spans 15 amino acids. Trimming stripped 4 bases from V and 4 bases from J, with 16 bases between. The germline CDR1 and CDR2 sequences are SGHDN and FVKESK. Survey-level resolution applied to immunoSEQ assay v3.0. This table comes from immunoSEQ multiplex PCR, and its TCRdb copy is limited to in-frame clones, with some not included. Of 17,000 or so clones in the sample, roughly four fifths are singletons; the top ten hold more than 7.5%. The sequenced sample was unsorted PBMCs, obtained 0.3 years after starting antiretroviral therapy. The rearrangement uses TRBV14 and TRBJ1-2, with a possible D match to TRBD1 (6 bases). The receptor's source is a man aged 18 to 30 with HIV. This chain's CDR3 is CASSPVAGAIYGYTF. The CDR3 DNA sequence: TGTGCCAGCAGCCCCGTGGCGGGGGCGATCTATGGCTACACCTTC.